The present T cell receptor beta chain was sequenced within a study of blood T cell repertoires in COVID-19. At the level of the study: Donors in the United States, Italy and Spain gave samples during acute or convalescent COVID-19.

In assigning cohorts, the study relied on participant-reported clinical history. The table came from immunoSEQ multiplex PCR; TCRdb's copy has only in-frame clones and leaves some out. This table holds hundreds of thousands of clones, around 85% found once. This CDR3 region has 10 residues. Trimming removed 11 bases from V and 4 bases from J, with 6 bases in between. Germline assignment: CDR1 MNHNY and CDR2 SVGAGI (reference sequence). The sample consisted of PBMCs or T cells enriched from blood (not recorded which). The TCR originated in a woman aged 55-69 years who had recovered from COVID-19. The J gene is TRBJ1-5, the V gene TRBV6-6; D gene ambiguous. The CDR3 region is CASTNQPQHF. CDR3 coding DNA: TGTGCCTCCACAAATCAGCCCCAGCATTTT.